Listed here are 19 T cell receptor beta chains from one sample, sequenced in a study of shared clonotypes between healthy human individuals. This table comes from immunoSEQ multiplex PCR, and its TCRdb copy is limited to in-frame clones, with some not included. This table holds roughly 2.5 million clones, approximately 94% found once. The sequenced sample consisted of naive CD4+ T cells sorted from blood. The subset here: CD45RA+ positively selected. These receptors were obtained from a man younger than 35 in good health.

This sequence joins TRBV6-1 and TRBJ1-5, with a weak D call TRBD1 (5 bases). CDR1 MNHNS and CDR2 SASEGT come from the germline V gene. The CDR3 sequence is 15 residues long. V lost 3 bases to trimming and J lost 0 bases, with 9 bases between them. CDR3 nucleotide sequence: TGTGCCAGCAGTGACAGGGACTATAGCAATCAGCCCCAGCATTTT. Its protein is CASSDRDYSNQPQHF.

This chain uses TRBV11-3 with TRBJ2-3, with TRBD2 matching 7 bases. Germline V gives CDR1 SGHNT, CDR2 YENEEA. V gave up 3 bases and J gave up 1 base; unmatched junction bases: 4. CDR3 size: 15 residues. The DNA of the CDR3 is TGTGCCAGCAGCTTGAGAACTAGCGGCACAGATACGCAGTATTTT. Translating it yields CASSLRTSGTDTQYF.

The chain couples TRBV18 to TRBJ1-6, with TRBD1 matching over 7 bases. Germline trimming cut 6 bases from V and 10 bases from J; bases unmatched to any gene: 3. The CDR3 sequence is 12 residues long. Germline V gene lookup returns CDR1 KGHSH and CDR2 LQKENI. The CDR3 is CASSEGQSPLHF. The CDR3 DNA reads TGTGCCAGCTCGGAGGGACAGTCACCCCTCCACTTT.

The V and J genes are TRBV5-1 and TRBJ2-3; TRBD2 agrees at 8 bases. The CDR3 spans 18 residues. The germline V gene encodes CDR1 SGHRS and CDR2 YFSETQ. V lost 0 bases to trimming and J lost 1 base; unmatched junction nucleotides: 10. The chain's CDR3 is CASSLDLAGGGRTDTQYF. Written as DNA, the CDR3 is TGCGCCAGCAGCTTGGACCTAGCGGGCGGAGGGCGCACAGATACGCAGTATTTT.

The chain recombines TRBV18 with TRBJ1-3; D unclear. V was cut by 1 base and J by 0 bases, with 13 bases left in between. The CDR3 totals 17 residues. Germline CDR1 KGHSH, CDR2 LQKENI. CDR3 DNA: TGTGCCAGCTCACCACGTCAGAGCCAGCTCTCTGGAAACACCATATATTTT. Its translation is CASSPRQSQLSGNTIYF.

The V call is TRBV7-2, the J call TRBJ2-7, with D maybe TRBD2 (7 bases). This CDR3 contains 14 residues. Germline lookup yields CDR1 SGHTA and CDR2 FQGNSA. Deletions cut 5 bases from V and 2 bases from J, with 13 bases between. CDR3 protein: CASSPRGRAYEQYF. The DNA of the CDR3 is TGTGCCAGCAGCCCGCGGGGGCGGGCCTACGAGCAGTACTTC.

The table lists this clone with a count of one. The chain is built from TRBV7-9 and TRBJ2-5; 9 bases match TRBD2. V shed 1 base, J shed 7 bases, and the junction held 10 bases outside the gene matches. The germline V gene has CDR1 SEHNR and CDR2 FQNEAQ (reference sequence). The CDR3 runs to 16 residues. The CDR3 DNA is TGTGCCAGCAGCTTAGGGACTAGCGCAGAGGTGTCGACCCAGTACTTC. As protein: CASSLGTSAEVSTQYF.

The chain has TRBV7-9 and TRBJ2-6, with D unclear. Looked up from germline, CDR1 is SEHNR and CDR2 is FQNEAQ (reference sequence). The V end lost 1 base, the J end lost 1 base, and 5 bases lay between the germline ends. The CDR3 consists of 15 residues. DNA of the CDR3: TGTGCCAGCAGCTTAGGTTTGTCTGGGGCCAACGTCCTGACTTTC. Amino acid sequence: CASSLGLSGANVLTF.

As concerns this clone: In the same sample, other DNA sequences code for this CDR3. The J gene is TRBJ2-7, the V gene TRBV18; D tentatively reads TRBD1 or TRBD2 (5 bases each). The V and J ends lost 6 bases and 2 bases respectively, with 14 bases between them. This CDR3 spans 14 amino acids. Germline V lookup: CDR1 KGHSH, CDR2 LQKENI. The CDR3 reads CASSPGRRTYEQYF. The CDR3 DNA is TGTGCCAGCTCCCCGGGACGGAGGACCTACGAGCAGTACTTC.

The V call is TRBV9, the J call TRBJ2-5; 9 nucleotides align to TRBD2. The length of the CDR3 is 20 residues. The junction had 22 bases not matched to a gene; V was cut back by 4 bases and J by 3 bases. The germline CDR1 and CDR2 sequences are SGDLS and YYNGEE. DNA for the CDR3: TGTGCCAGCAGCTTCCGAACTAGCGGGTCCAATAGGGGCTTTAAAGAGACCCAGTACTTC. Protein: CASSFRTSGSNRGFKETQYF.

The CDR3 nucleotides read TGTGCCAGCAGCCTAGGGAGGCCTGGGGTGAACACTGAAGCTTTCTTT. This encodes CASSLGRPGVNTEAFF. The J gene is TRBJ1-1, the V gene TRBV11-3; no reliable D call. The CDR3 is 16 amino acids. With 5 bases removed from V and 0 bases from J, the gap between germline ends came to 16 bases. Germline V lookup: CDR1 SGHNT, CDR2 YENEEA. Looking up the rest from reference TRBV11-3 and TRBJ1-1 gives the full variable domain: EAGVVQSPRYKIIEKKQPVAFWCNPISGHNTLYWYLQNLGQGPELLIRYENEEAVDDSQLPKDRFSAERLKGVDSTLKIQPAELGDSAVYLCASSLGRPGVNTEAFFGQGTRLTVV.

The chain couples TRBV7-2 to TRBJ1-2; TRBD1 aligns across 9 bases. The V gene end was trimmed by 6 bases and the J gene end by 8 bases; junction bases not matched to a gene: 13. The germline CDR1 and CDR2 sequences are SGHTA and FQGNSA. The CDR3 spans 15 residues. This chain's CDR3 is CASRRNTGGAEGYTF. The CDR3 DNA reads as TGTGCCAGCAGACGAAACACAGGGGGCGCAGAGGGCTACACCTTC.

The chain carries TRBV28 and TRBJ2-3, with a weak D call TRBD2 (6 bases). Germline assignment: CDR1 MDHEN and CDR2 SYDVKM. Trimming pared 7 bases from V and 6 bases from J, leaving 14 bases between. This CDR3 contains 13 residues. The CDR3 nucleotides read TGTGCCAGCATCCGTACGGGGGAGGATACGCAGTATTTT. This gives the protein CASIRTGEDTQYF.

The V gene is TRBV9, the J gene TRBJ2-1, with 13 bases fitting TRBD2. The CDR3 extends over 23 amino acids. Trimming cost V 3 bases and J 1 base; bases outside gene matches: 22. CDR1 is SGDLS and CDR2 is YYNGEE in the germline V gene. This chain's CDR3 is CASSAHYSRLAGGAFLSYNEQFF. The CDR3 coding sequence is TGTGCCAGCAGCGCCCACTACTCCAGACTAGCGGGGGGCGCCTTCCTGTCCTACAATGAGCAGTTCTTC.

This clone was observed once. The V and J genes are TRBV30 and TRBJ2-5, with D perhaps matching TRBD1 (8 bases). The CDR3 covers 14 residues. Germline assignment: CDR1 GTSNPN and CDR2 SVGIG (reference sequence). The V gene lost 4 bases and the J gene lost 5 bases, with 17 bases spanning the gap. CDR3 DNA: TGTGCCTGGACAGGGGGCCGGCGGGGGGAGACCCAGTACTTC. Translation: CAWTGGRRGETQYF.

V usage is TRBV28 and J usage is TRBJ2-7; 7 nucleotides align to TRBD1. The V and J ends lost 6 bases and 6 bases, in that order; junction bases with no gene match: 11. CDR3 length: 14 residues. Germline assignment: CDR1 MDHEN and CDR2 SYDVKM. The CDR3 region is CASRGDSRPLEQYF. As DNA, the CDR3 is TGTGCCAGCAGAGGGGACAGCCGGCCTCTCGAGCAGTACTTC.

The chain has TRBV28 and TRBJ1-1; D ambiguous. Germline CDR1 is MDHEN and CDR2 is SYDVKM. The length of the CDR3 is 15 residues. The V gene lost 2 bases and the J gene lost 0 bases, with 10 bases spanning the gap. CDR3 nucleotide sequence: TGTGCCAGCAGTTTACTTCCTCGCTTGAACACTGAAGCTTTCTTT. It specifies CASSLLPRLNTEAFF.

The chain carries TRBV14 and TRBJ1-2; 7 bases are shared with TRBD1. CDR1 is SGHDN and CDR2 is FVKESK in the germline V gene. The CDR3 runs 14 residues. J was trimmed by 5 bases and V by 5 bases; bases with no gene match: 8. Here the CDR3 reads CASSKLGQTYGYTF. Here the CDR3 DNA reads TGTGCCAGCAGCAAGTTGGGACAGACGTATGGCTACACCTTC.

J is TRBJ2-5 and V is TRBV2; TRBD1 matches at 8 bases. The J call may be in error: the DNA end matches TRBJ2-7 better. The germline V gene has CDR1 SNHLY and CDR2 FYNNEI. The CDR3 sequence is 16 residues long. Here the CDR3 reads CASRYNRQGLTYEQYF. DNA of the CDR3: TGTGCCAGCAGATATAACCGACAGGGGTTGACCTACGAGCAGTACTTC.